The rows below give T cell receptor beta chains drawn from one sample of a study of T cell changes during pregnancy in multiple sclerosis. Here immunoSEQ multiplex PCR was the method, and the copy in TCRdb shows in-frame clones only, minus some. The sample consists of under 55,000 clones, roughly 90% of them appearing once. The specimen was peripheral blood, collected in the first trimester of pregnancy. These receptor sequences come from a female donor with multiple sclerosis, enrolled in a pregnancy study. CDR3s include the opening cysteine and the closing phenylalanine or tryptophan. D genes are given only for firm matches. Clone size, where shown, is once, few, many, or a class for clones that have expanded.

cdr3_length j_call v_call d_call clone_size cdr3_nt cdr3_aa
13 TRBJ1-2 TRBV25-1 NA NA TGTGCCAGCAGCCGGGGGGGGAACTATGGCTACACCTTC CASSRGGNYGYTF
17 TRBJ1-3 TRBV11-2 NA NA TGTGCCAGCAGCTTAGTAATAGCAGGGTTGGCTGGAAACACCATATATTTT CASSLVIAGLAGNTIYF
16 TRBJ1-2 TRBV5-1 TRBD1 NA TGCGCCAGCAGCTTAGGGACAGGGATGGCGAACTATGGCTACACCTTC CASSLGTGMANYGYTF
17 TRBJ2-5 TRBV29-1 TRBD2 NA TGCAGCGTTGTGGGGGGACTAGCGGGGGGTAACCAAGAGACCCAGTACTTC CSVVGGLAGGNQETQYF
15 TRBJ2-7 TRBV7-9 TRBD2 NA TGTGCCAGCAGCTGGAGCGGGGGGGCCGCGTACGAGCAGTACTTC CASSWSGGAAYEQYF
15 TRBJ1-1 TRBV5-4 NA NA TGTGCCAGCAGCACCGAGACAGTTGTTAGCACTGAAGCTTTCTTT CASSTETVVSTEAFF
14 TRBJ1-2 TRBV5-6 TRBD1 NA TGTGCCAGCAGCCCAAGGGACAGGGTCATTGGCTACACCTTC CASSPRDRVIGYTF
15 TRBJ1-1 TRBV7-9 TRBD1 NA TGTGCCAGCAGCTTCGCCGGGACAGGGGGTACTGAAGCTTTCTTT CASSFAGTGGTEAFF
15 TRBJ2-1 TRBV5-8 TRBD2 NA TGTGCCAGCAGCTTGGGACTAGCGTCCTACAATGAGCAGTTCTTC CASSLGLASYNEQFF
14 TRBJ2-7 TRBV10-2 TRBD2 NA TGCGCCAGCCGGCGGGGGGCCTTTACCCCGGGGCAGTACTTC CASRRGAFTPGQYF
16 TRBJ1-1 TRBV5-1 TRBD1 NA TGCGCCAGCAGCCTCTACACAGGGGACGGTGACACTGAAGCTTTCTTT CASSLYTGDGDTEAFF
16 TRBJ1-1 TRBV2 NA NA TGTGCCAGCAGTGAACCACCGGGGGGGATGAACACTGAAGCTTTCTTT CASSEPPGGMNTEAFF
14 TRBJ2-5 TRBV25-1 NA NA TGTGCCAGCAGTGCCGGGACACACCAAGAGACCCAGTACTTC CASSAGTHQETQYF
17 TRBJ2-7 TRBV7-9 TRBD2 NA TGTGCCAGCAGCTTAGCTAGCGGGGGGTACGACTCCTACGAGCAGTACTTC CASSLASGGYDSYEQYF
15 TRBJ2-2 TRBV18 NA NA TGTGCCAGCTCACCACCGGGCGGGTACACCGGGGAGCTGTTTTTT CASSPPGGYTGELFF
13 TRBJ2-7 TRBV5-4 TRBD1 once TGTGCCAGCAGCTTCAACAGGGGTCACGAGCAGTACTTC CASSFNRGHEQYF
15 TRBJ1-6 TRBV6-5 NA NA TGTGCCAGCAGTTACTCCTACAGGGAGGGCTCACCCCTCCACTTT CASSYSYREGSPLHF
14 TRBJ1-2 TRBV10-2 TRBD1 NA TGCGCCAGCAGTGGTACAGGGGGCGCGAGGGGCTACACCTTC CASSGTGGARGYTF
16 TRBJ2-2 TRBV2 TRBD2 NA TGTGCCAGCAGTAAGCCGACTAGCGGGGGCGGCGGGGAGCTGTTTTTT CASSKPTSGGGGELFF
16 TRBJ1-1 TRBV2 TRBD1 NA TGTGCCAGCAGTTCTAGACAGGGGGCCCTATTTACTGAAGCTTTCTTT CASSSRQGALFTEAFF
14 TRBJ1-1 TRBV5-4 TRBD1 NA TGTGCCAGCAGCTCGACAGGGCGGGACACTGAAGCTTTCTTT CASSSTGRDTEAFF
15 TRBJ2-5 TRBV9 NA NA TGTGCCAGCACCCTAGGTGGGGGGATCGGGGAGACCCAGTACTTC CASTLGGGIGETQYF
15 TRBJ1-6 TRBV30 TRBD1 few TGTGCCTGGAGTGTAGGGCCAGGGGGCAATTCACCCCTCCACTTT CAWSVGPGGNSPLHF
13 TRBJ1-2 TRBV5-1 NA once TGCGCCAGCAGCTTGACAGCTAACTATGGCTACACCTTC CASSLTANYGYTF
13 TRBJ1-1 TRBV5-1 NA NA TGCGCCAGCTGGGGACACCCGAACACTGAAGCTTTCTTT CASWGHPNTEAFF
12 TRBJ1-3 TRBV30 TRBD1 NA TGTGCCTGGGGGGACAGGGGGAACACCATATATTTT CAWGDRGNTIYF
15 TRBJ2-5 TRBV5-1 TRBD2 NA TGCGCCAGCAGCTCCCAGACTAGCTTGAGCAAGACCCAGTACTTC CASSSQTSLSKTQYF
15 TRBJ1-6 TRBV7-2 NA few TGTGCCAGCAGCTTAGCTAGGGGTTTGAATTCACCCCTCCACTTT CASSLARGLNSPLHF
14 TRBJ1-5 TRBV21-1 NA NA TGTGCCAGCAGCAAAGACGGAGGCAATCAGCCCCAGCATTTT CASSKDGGNQPQHF
14 TRBJ2-1 TRBV6-5 TRBD1 NA TGTGCCAGCAGTTTCAGGGGGCCTGACAATGAGCAGTTCTTC CASSFRGPDNEQFF
13 TRBJ1-1 TRBV5-4 TRBD1 few TGTGCCAGCAGCTTGTCTGACAGGGTTGAAGCTTTCTTT CASSLSDRVEAFF
16 TRBJ1-6 TRBV27 TRBD1 once TGTGCCAGCAGTCTCTGGACAGGGGAGAATAATTCACCCCTCCACTTT CASSLWTGENNSPLHF
15 TRBJ1-1 TRBV29-1 NA NA TGCAGCGTTGAAGGGGGTTGGGGCATGAACACTGAAGCTTTCTTT CSVEGGWGMNTEAFF
16 TRBJ2-3 TRBV5-1 NA NA TGCGCCAGCAGCTTGGGAACAGGGAGTAGGTTTGATACGCAGTATTTT CASSLGTGSRFDTQYF
17 TRBJ2-7 TRBV7-8 NA NA TGTGCCAGCAGCGATTTTCCGGTCGGGAGAAAGTTCTACGAGCAGTACTTC CASSDFPVGRKFYEQYF
13 TRBJ1-2 TRBV19 NA once TGTGCCAGTGGGAGCGGGCAGGGTCATGGCTACACCTTC CASGSGQGHGYTF
13 TRBJ2-3 TRBV7-3 NA NA TGTGCCAGCAGCCCCACTAGCACAGATACGCAGTATTTT CASSPTSTDTQYF
16 TRBJ2-1 TRBV7-3 NA few TGTGCCAGCAGCTTAACGGGGCACAGCTCCTACAATGAGCAGTTCTTC CASSLTGHSSYNEQFF